One sample yielded the 18 T cell receptor beta chains listed below, sequenced in a study of blood T cells in healthy people across ages. Alongside a J-beta primer mix, a sample-barcoded 5' primer served in a second PCR lasting about 7 to 11 cycles. TCRdb reprocessed the 5' RACE reads via MiXCR and lists one record per CDR3 protein. The sample holds some 880,000 distinct CDR3 sequences; 30% to 45% are singletons and the top ten take roughly 13%. Source material: blood. All receptors come from a man aged 18 to 30 in good health.

Here the CDR3 reads CASKLDNPYEQYF. The CDR3 DNA reads TGTGCCAGCAAGTTGGACAATCCCTACGAGCAGTACTTC. This chain uses TRBV6-6 with TRBJ2-7; possibly TRBD1 for D (5 bases). The CDR3 is 13 amino acids. The germline CDR1 and CDR2 sequences are MNHNY and SVGAGI (reference sequence). V lost 7 bases to trimming and J lost 2 bases, with 12 bases between them.

This clonotype turned up a few times. The J gene is TRBJ2-7, the V gene TRBV3-1; 11 bases match TRBD2. Germline-derived CDR1 and CDR2 are LGHDT and YNNKEL (reference sequence). J was trimmed by 2 bases and V by 4 bases; bases with no gene match: 1. The CDR3 loop spans 14 amino acids. The CDR3 loop is CASSRGLAAYEQYF. The CDR3 bases are TGTGCCAGCAGCCGGGGACTAGCGGCCTACGAGCAGTACTTC.

The chain's CDR3 is CSVGPVLGTTEAFF. For the CDR3, the DNA is TGCAGCGTTGGACCGGTCCTGGGGACCACTGAAGCTTTCTTT. The gene calls are TRBV29-1 and TRBJ1-1; possibly TRBD1 for D (5 bases). Germline V CDR1 and CDR2: SQVTM, ANQGSEA. This CDR3 is built from 14 residues. V gave up 4 bases and J gave up 4 bases, with 16 bases separating them. Filled out from reference TRBV29-1 and TRBJ1-1, the complete variable domain reads SAVISQKPSRDICQRGTSLTIQCQVDSQVTMMFWYRQQPGQSLTLIATANQGSEATYESGFVIDKFPISRPNLTFSTLTVSNMSPEDSSIYLCSVGPVLGTTEAFFGQGTRLTVV.

This clonotype was counted a few times. V usage is TRBV15 and J usage is TRBJ2-7; D perhaps matches TRBD1 (6 bases). The CDR3 is 15 residues long. Germline V gene lookup returns CDR1 LNHNV and CDR2 YYDKDF (reference sequence). With 3 bases removed from V and 7 bases from J, the gap between germline ends came to 19 bases. Here the CDR3 DNA reads TGTGCCACCAGCAGGGACAGAGTCTCCTACAATGAGCAGTACTTC. It is translated as CATSRDRVSYNEQYF.

About this clonotype itself: A single base separates this from a much larger clone, so it may be a read error. The chain employs TRBV20-1 and TRBJ2-3; no clear D. Germline loops: CDR1 DFQATT, CDR2 SNEGSKA (reference sequence). The CDR3 consists of 15 residues. The CDR3 coding sequence is TGCAGTGCTGGAGATCTGGGCCGTAGCACAGATACGCAGTATTTT. It specifies CSAGDLGRSTDTQYF.

This clonotype was recorded a few times. The CDR3 DNA sequence: TGCAGTGCTGACGGTCTAGCGGGGGTCAATGAGCAGTACTTC. Protein sequence: CSADGLAGVNEQYF. V usage is TRBV20-1 and J usage is TRBJ2-7, with 10 bases aligning to TRBD2. CDR1 and CDR2 from the germline V gene are DFQATT and SNEGSKA (reference sequence). V gave up 5 bases and J gave up 7 bases; unmatched junction bases: 11. The CDR3 consists of 14 residues.

The chain combines TRBV2 with TRBJ1-2; D is perhaps TRBD1 (5 bases). Trimming removed 6 bases from V and 4 bases from J, with 21 bases in between. The CDR3 has 16 amino acids. Germline values: CDR1 SNHLY, CDR2 FYNNEI. CDR3 in amino acids: CASSERWGRQPYGYTF. The CDR3 DNA sequence: TGTGCCAGCAGCGAACGGTGGGGGAGACAGCCCTATGGCTACACCTTC.

This clonotype was detected many times. This chain connects TRBV10-3 to TRBJ2-7, with 7 bases that match TRBD2. Trimming removed 0 bases from V and 0 bases from J; junction bases left unmatched: 8. This CDR3 has 17 residues. The germline gives CDR1 ENHRY, CDR2 SYGVKD. The CDR3 DNA reads TGTGCCATCAGTGAGTCGCTAGCGGCCACTAGCTCCTACGAGCAGTACTTC. Translated: CAISESLAATSSYEQYF.

The CDR3 reads CASSFDRAGETQYF. CDR3 DNA: TGTGCCAGCAGTTTCGACAGGGCCGGAGAGACCCAGTACTTC. The chain carries TRBV2 and TRBJ2-5; TRBD1 matches 7 bases. This CDR3 is built from 14 residues. Germline V gene sequence: CDR1 SNHLY, CDR2 FYNNEI. V was pared by 5 bases and J by 4 bases, with 7 bases of the junction left unmatched.

The J gene is TRBJ2-4, the V gene TRBV4-1; tentatively, D is TRBD1 or TRBD2 (5 bases each). The CDR3 runs 13 residues. Trimming pared 0 bases from V and 11 bases from J, leaving 11 bases between. CDR1 is MGHRA, CDR2 YSYEKL, per germline. CDR3 DNA: TGCGCCAGCAGCCAAGATCAGGGACCAGTTCAGTACTTC. Translating it yields CASSQDQGPVQYF.

This clonotype was counted between two and nine times. The gene calls are TRBV15 and TRBJ1-2; perhaps TRBD1 as D (5 bases). The V gene lost 5 bases and the J gene lost 6 bases, with 13 bases spanning the gap. Per the germline V gene, CDR1 is LNHNV and CDR2 is YYDKDF (reference sequence). The CDR3 is 13 residues long. The CDR3 DNA sequence: TGTGCCACCAGCGCCGACAGAGGAAATGGCTACACCTTC. This encodes CATSADRGNGYTF.

The chain recombines TRBV10-3 with TRBJ2-4, with a tentative D call TRBD2 (5 bases). The J call may not be correct, given that the DNA end is closer to TRBJ2-7. The CDR3 loop spans 16 amino acids. Germline CDR1 and CDR2: ENHRY and SYGVKD. The CDR3 DNA is TGTGCCATCAGTGAGCGCGACGTGCAGGCGGGCTACGAGCAGTACTTC. Its translation is CAISERDVQAGYEQYF.

This clonotype was picked up one time. V is TRBV12-5 and J is TRBJ2-3; the match to TRBD2 covers 8 bases. The ends lost 4 bases at V and 4 bases at J; junction bases unmatched: 7. CDR1 LGHNT and CDR2 FRNRAP come from the germline V gene. CDR3 length: 15 amino acids. CDR3 DNA: TGTGCTAGTGGTTCCCTCCGGGGGGGGCCAGATACGCAGTATTTT. Residues: CASGSLRGGPDTQYF.

The chain is built from TRBV6-6 and TRBJ1-1; no clear D gene. The CDR3 is 14 residues long. From germline, CDR1 is MNHNY and CDR2 SVGAGI (reference sequence). V was trimmed by 5 bases and J by 4 bases, leaving 14 bases between them. The CDR3 protein is CASSPTLFSTEAFF. CDR3 bases: TGTGCCAGCAGTCCCACCCTTTTCAGCACTGAAGCTTTCTTT.

The chain employs TRBV12-3 or TRBV12-4 and TRBJ2-7, with 7 bases aligning to TRBD2. The CDR3 extends over 16 amino acids. V lost 6 bases and J lost 1; bases outside the gene matches: 12. The CDR3 bases are TGTGCCAGCAGCCCCCTGGCCAGGGAGGGGTCCTACGAGCAGTACTTC. It specifies CASSPLAREGSYEQYF.

The V and J genes are TRBV7-2 and TRBJ2-5, with 7 bases matching TRBD2. Germline loops: CDR1 SGHTA, CDR2 FQGNSA. V lost 3 bases and J lost 4; bases outside the gene matches: 5. The CDR3 is 14 amino acids. In DNA, the CDR3 is TGTGCCAGCAGCTTTCCGACTAGCTCAGAGACCCAGTACTTC. Translating it yields CASSFPTSSETQYF.

The V and J genes are TRBV4-3 and TRBJ1-1; TRBD1 is a possible D gene (6 bases). Germline loops: CDR1 LGHNA, CDR2 YSLEER. This CDR3 contains 17 residues. The V end lost 0 bases, the J end lost 4 bases, and 18 bases lay between the germline ends. The DNA of the CDR3 is TGCGCCAGCAGCCAAGATCCGGCAGGGGAAGGGGGCACTGAAGCTTTCTTT. Residues: CASSQDPAGEGGTEAFF.

V and J are TRBV9 and TRBJ2-5; D is unclear. The CDR3 is 13 residues long. Germline values: CDR1 SGDLS, CDR2 YYNGEE. Trimming stripped 4 bases from V and 11 bases from J, with 18 bases between. The CDR3 coding sequence is TGTGCCAGCAGCCCTCCCCGACCCAATGAGCAGTACTTC. Translation: CASSPPRPNEQYF.